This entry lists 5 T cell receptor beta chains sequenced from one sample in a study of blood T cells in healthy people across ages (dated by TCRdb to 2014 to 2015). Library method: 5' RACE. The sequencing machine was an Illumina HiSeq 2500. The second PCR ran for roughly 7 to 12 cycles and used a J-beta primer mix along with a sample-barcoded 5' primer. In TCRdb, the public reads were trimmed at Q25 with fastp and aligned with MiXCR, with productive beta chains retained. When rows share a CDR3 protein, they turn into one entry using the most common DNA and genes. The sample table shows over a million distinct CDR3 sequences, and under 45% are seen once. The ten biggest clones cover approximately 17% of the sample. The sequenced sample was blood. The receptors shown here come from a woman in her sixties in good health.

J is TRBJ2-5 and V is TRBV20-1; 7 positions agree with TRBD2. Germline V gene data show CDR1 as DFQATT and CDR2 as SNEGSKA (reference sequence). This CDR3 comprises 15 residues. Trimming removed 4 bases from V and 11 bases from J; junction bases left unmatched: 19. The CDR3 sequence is CSATSPGGFRNEQYF. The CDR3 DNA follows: TGCAGTGCTACCTCCCCGGGGGGTTTCCGTAATGAGCAGTACTTC.

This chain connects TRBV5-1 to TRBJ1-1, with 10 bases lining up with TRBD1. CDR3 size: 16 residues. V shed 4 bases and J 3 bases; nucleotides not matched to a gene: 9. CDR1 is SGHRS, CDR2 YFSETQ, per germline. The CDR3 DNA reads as TGCGCCAGCAGCACCGGGACAGGGGTGTATGACACTGAAGCTTTCTTT. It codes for CASSTGTGVYDTEAFF.

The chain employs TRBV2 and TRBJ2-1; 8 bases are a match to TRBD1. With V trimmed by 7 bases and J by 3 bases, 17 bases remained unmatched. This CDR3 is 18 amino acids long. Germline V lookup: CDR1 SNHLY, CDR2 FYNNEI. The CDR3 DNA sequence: TGTGCCAGCACCGGACAGGGCGAGGGGCGGGATAGCTACAATGAGCAGTTCTTC. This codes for CASTGQGEGRDSYNEQFF.

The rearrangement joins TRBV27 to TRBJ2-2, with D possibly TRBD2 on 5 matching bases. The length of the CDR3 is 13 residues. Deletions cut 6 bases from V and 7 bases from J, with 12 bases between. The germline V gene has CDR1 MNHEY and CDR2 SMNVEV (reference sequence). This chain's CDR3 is CASSLDSFGELFF. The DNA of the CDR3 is TGTGCCAGCAGCTTGGACTCTTTCGGGGAGCTGTTTTTT.

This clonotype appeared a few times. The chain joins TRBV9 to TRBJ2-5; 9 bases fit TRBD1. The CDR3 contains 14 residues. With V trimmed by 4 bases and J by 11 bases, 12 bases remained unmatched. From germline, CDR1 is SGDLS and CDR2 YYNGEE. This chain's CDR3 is CASSPRDRAGEQYF. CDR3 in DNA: TGTGCCAGCAGCCCCCGGGACAGGGCAGGAGAGCAGTACTTC. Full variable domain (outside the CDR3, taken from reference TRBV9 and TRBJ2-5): DSGVTQTPKHLITATGQRVTLRCSPRSGDLSVYWYQQSLDQGLQFLIQYYNGEERAKGNILERFSAQQFPDLHSELNLSSLELGDSALYFCASSPRDRAGEQYFGPGTRLLVL.